These 21 T cell receptor beta chains were all obtained from the same sample, sequenced in a study of cytomegalovirus exposure and HLA in healthy donors. TCRdb's table, derived via immunoSEQ multiplex PCR, lists solely in-frame clones and lacks some. This table holds some 120,000 clones, about 84% found once. The sample consisted of PBMCs. The receptors were gathered from a woman under 40 in good health and CMV-seronegative.

The CDR3 nucleotides read TGTGCCAGCAGCCGGGACAGGCAAGACACCATATATTTT. Translated: CASSRDRQDTIYF. The chain joins TRBV6-5 to TRBJ1-3; 8 bases map to TRBD1. Germline V lookup: CDR1 MNHEY, CDR2 SVGAGI. J was trimmed by 8 bases and V by 6 bases; bases with no gene match: 6. This CDR3 spans 13 amino acids.

The J gene is TRBJ2-7, the V gene TRBV10-1; 10 nucleotides line up with TRBD1. Trimming at V came to 6 bases and at J to 7 bases, leaving 12 bases not matched to a gene. Germline CDR1 is WNHNN and CDR2 is SYGVQD (reference sequence). This CDR3 has 15 residues. CDR3 in DNA: TGCGCCAGCAGCGCGGACAGGGGGGGCCCAGGGGAGCAGTACTTC. The encoded protein is CASSADRGGPGEQYF.

The chain employs TRBV11-3 and TRBJ2-3; D is unresolved. The germline V gene encodes CDR1 SGHNT and CDR2 YENEEA. The V end lost 2 bases, the J end lost 4 bases, and 7 bases lay between the germline ends. The CDR3 length is 13 residues. The CDR3 loop reads CASSLTAADTQYF. The CDR3 nucleotides read TGTGCCAGCAGCTTAACAGCCGCAGATACGCAGTATTTT. The full variable domain, its missing parts supplied by reference TRBV11-3 and TRBJ2-3, is EAGVVQSPRYKIIEKKQPVAFWCNPISGHNTLYWYLQNLGQGPELLIRYENEEAVDDSQLPKDRFSAERLKGVDSTLKIQPAELGDSAVYLCASSLTAADTQYFGPGTRLTVL.

V and J are TRBV27 and TRBJ2-7; TRBD1 aligns across 7 bases. The length of the CDR3 is 15 residues. Germline values: CDR1 MNHEY, CDR2 SMNVEV (reference sequence). The V segment lost 3 bases and the J segment 1 base; nucleotides outside the gene matches: 6. The CDR3 reads CASSFRTGFSYEQYF. CDR3 in DNA: TGTGCCAGCAGTTTCCGGACAGGATTTTCCTACGAGCAGTACTTC.

The CDR3 loop is CASSRTSISYEQYF. In DNA, the CDR3 is TGTGCCAGTAGTCGGACTAGCATCTCCTACGAGCAGTACTTC. V is TRBV19 and J is TRBJ2-7; 8 positions match TRBD2. The germline V gene encodes CDR1 LNHDA and CDR2 SQIVND (reference sequence). V shed 5 bases and J 0 bases; nucleotides not matched to a gene: 3. The CDR3 is 14 amino acids.

The V call is TRBV14, the J call TRBJ2-1; 15 bases are a match to TRBD2. There are 15 residues in the CDR3. CDR1 and CDR2 (germline): SGHDN, FVKESK. The V segment lost 4 bases and the J segment 12 bases; nucleotides outside the gene matches: 7. CDR3 amino acids: CASSRLRTSGGAQFF. The DNA for the CDR3 is TGTGCCAGCAGCCGCCTTCGGACTAGCGGGGGGGCGCAGTTCTTC.

The chain joins TRBV19 to TRBJ1-5; 7 nucleotides agree with TRBD1. V shed 6 bases and J 4 bases; nucleotides not matched to a gene: 15. Germline CDR1 reads LNHDA; CDR2 reads SQIVND (reference sequence). This CDR3 is built from 17 residues. The CDR3 DNA follows: TGTGCCAGTAGCACCCCAGGAGGGGGCGAGCCAAATCAGCCCCAGCATTTT. Its translation: CASSTPGGGEPNQPQHF.

The chain has TRBV7-2 and TRBJ2-7; 9 bases map to TRBD2. V shed 3 bases and J 4 bases; nucleotides not matched to a gene: 4. Germline V gene lookup returns CDR1 SGHTA and CDR2 FQGNSA. There are 14 residues in the CDR3. The CDR3 DNA sequence: TGTGCCAGCAGCTTGATAGCGGGGGAATACGAGCAGTACTTC. It codes for CASSLIAGEYEQYF.

The gene calls are TRBV5-1 and TRBJ2-1; tentative D call: TRBD1 (6 bases). The CDR3 is 16 residues long. Looked up from germline, CDR1 is SGHRS and CDR2 is YFSETQ. V gave up 6 bases and J gave up 9 bases, with 25 bases separating them. CDR3 region: CASNGQNFNLLTEQFF. For the CDR3, the DNA is TGCGCCAGCAACGGACAGAACTTTAATCTCCTTACTGAGCAGTTCTTC.

The rearrangement uses TRBV6-6 and TRBJ1-2; 7 positions agree with TRBD1. Per germline, CDR1 MNHNY and CDR2 SVGAGI (reference sequence). V gave up 2 bases and J gave up 4 bases; unmatched junction bases: 7. The length of the CDR3 is 15 residues. In DNA form, the CDR3 reads TGTGCCAGCAGTTACGCAGGACAGGTCCTCTATGGCTACACCTTC. Translation: CASSYAGQVLYGYTF.

The chain combines TRBV5-1 with TRBJ2-1; D gene unclear. Germline CDR1 SGHRS, CDR2 YFSETQ. Trimming left V 0 bases short and J 6 bases short, with 10 bases between. CDR3 length equals 14 residues. The CDR3 is CASSLGLRSNEQFF. The CDR3 coding sequence is TGCGCCAGCAGCTTGGGACTTCGGAGCAATGAGCAGTTCTTC.

The rearrangement uses TRBV2 and TRBJ2-2; 9 nucleotides match TRBD1. V was clipped by 6 bases and J by 5 bases; unmatched bases: 1. CDR3 length: 13 residues. Germline V gene sequence: CDR1 SNHLY, CDR2 FYNNEI. In nucleotides, the CDR3 is TGTGCCAGCAGAGGGACAGGGACCGGGGAGCTGTTTTTT. Encoded protein: CASRGTGTGELFF.

This chain links TRBV11-3 with TRBJ1-3; 10 nucleotides match TRBD1. This CDR3 contains 17 residues. V lost 1 base to trimming and J lost 2 bases; unmatched junction nucleotides: 5. Germline V gives CDR1 SGHNT, CDR2 YENEEA. DNA of the CDR3: TGTGCCAGCAGCTTAGTTCCCGGACAGGGGGCTGGAAACACCATATATTTT. It yields the protein CASSLVPGQGAGNTIYF.

The chain couples TRBV6-5 to TRBJ2-7, with TRBD1 matching over 7 bases. Trimming took 5 bases from V and 3 from J; bases not matched to a gene: 1. This CDR3 contains 12 residues. Germline V lookup: CDR1 MNHEY, CDR2 SVGAGI. CDR3 in amino acids: CASSNRGYEQYF. In DNA, the CDR3 is TGTGCCAGCAGTAACAGGGGCTACGAGCAGTACTTC.

The chain links TRBV18 to TRBJ2-3; 8 positions agree with TRBD1. The CDR3 is 15 amino acids. Germline V gives CDR1 KGHSH, CDR2 LQKENI. V trimming: 4 bases; J trimming: 5 bases; junction bases outside the gene matches: 8. The CDR3 spells CASSLGQGIGDTQYF. DNA of the CDR3: TGTGCCAGCTCACTAGGACAGGGTATAGGAGATACGCAGTATTTT.

The rearrangement links TRBV5-1 to TRBJ2-3, with 11 bases aligning to TRBD2. The CDR3 runs to 16 residues. V dropped 3 bases and J dropped 4; count of bases not matched to a gene: 7. Germline CDR1 reads SGHRS; CDR2 reads YFSETQ. This chain's CDR3 is CASSSRTSGFSDTQYF. The CDR3 DNA sequence: TGCGCCAGCAGCTCCAGGACTAGCGGGTTCTCAGATACGCAGTATTTT.

This clone was counted only a few times. J is TRBJ1-4 and V is TRBV7-6; perhaps TRBD1 as D (6 bases). This CDR3 contains 15 residues. Per the germline V gene, CDR1 is SGHVS and CDR2 is FNYEAQ. V lost 0 bases, J lost 4 bases, and 9 bases lay in between. CDR3 nucleotide sequence: TGTGCCAGCAGCTTAGCGATACAGGGTAATGAAAAACTGTTTTTT. It yields the protein CASSLAIQGNEKLFF. Full variable domain (rest looked up from reference TRBV7-6 and TRBJ1-4): GAGVSQSPRYKVTKRGQDVALRCDPISGHVSLYWYRQALGQGPEFLTYFNYEAQQDKSGLPNDRFSAERPEGSISTLTIQRTEQRDSAMYRCASSLAIQGNEKLFFGSGTQLSVL.

This clone has only one observation. The chain combines TRBV9 with TRBJ2-7, with 7 bases matching TRBD2. Trimming cost V 0 bases and J 3 bases; bases outside gene matches: 6. CDR1 is SGDLS and CDR2 is YYNGEE in the germline V gene. The CDR3 sequence is 15 residues long. The CDR3 here is CASSVESGAIYEQYF. The CDR3 DNA follows: TGTGCCAGCAGCGTAGAAAGCGGGGCTATCTACGAGCAGTACTTC.

The V gene is TRBV18, the J gene TRBJ2-7, with D perhaps TRBD1 (6 bases). Trimming pared 3 bases from V and 5 bases from J, leaving 17 bases between. CDR3 length: 15 amino acids. The germline gives CDR1 KGHSH, CDR2 LQKENI. CDR3 nucleotide sequence: TGTGCCAGCTCACCGCCCGACAGGAGAGCCCACGAGCAGTACTTC. Its protein is CASSPPDRRAHEQYF.

The V gene is TRBV5-1, the J gene TRBJ1-4; 9 bases are a match to TRBD1. CDR1 is SGHRS and CDR2 is YFSETQ in the germline V gene. The CDR3 spans 15 residues. Losses at the gene ends were 1 base for V and 8 bases for J; bases not matched to a gene: 6. The CDR3 nucleotides are TGCGCCAGCAGCTTGAAGACAGGGGGTGCCGAAAAACTGTTTTTT. Its protein is CASSLKTGGAEKLFF.

The chain combines TRBV7-9 with TRBJ1-3; 9 nucleotides match TRBD1. This CDR3 is 14 amino acids long. The germline V gene has CDR1 SEHNR and CDR2 FQNEAQ (reference sequence). Unmatched junction bases numbered 2, after V lost 5 bases and J lost 3 bases. The CDR3 nucleotides read TGTGCCAGCAGCCCGGACAGGGGTGGAAACACCATATATTTT. This encodes CASSPDRGGNTIYF.